This T cell receptor (beta chain) was sequenced in a study of cytomegalovirus exposure and HLA in healthy donors. Study-wide results and caveats: Later findings reportedly placed an Asian-associated ancestry cluster below the approximately 670-donor mean for N-insertions. With later analysis, a missense DCLRE1C variant became linked to TCR beta V- and J-gene trimming.

Per the germline V gene, CDR1 is SGDLS and CDR2 is YYNGEE. The CDR3 is 15 amino acids. V was clipped by 3 bases and J by 2 bases; unmatched bases: 5. On this clone: What it binds is not known.

A multiplex PCR was run with 60 Vbeta primers and 13 Jbeta primers. Only in-frame clones appear in the TCRdb table, and some are missing; sequencing was by immunoSEQ multiplex PCR. Here the sample spans roughly 200,000 clones, about 77% being singletons. V and J are TRBV9 and TRBJ2-3; 8 nucleotides match TRBD2. This sequence originates from a woman aged 25 to 39 in good health and CMV-seronegative. Material: PBMCs. The CDR3 coding sequence is TGTGCCAGCAGCGCACAGGGACTAGTCACAGATACGCAGTATTTT. Translation: CASSAQGLVTDTQYF.